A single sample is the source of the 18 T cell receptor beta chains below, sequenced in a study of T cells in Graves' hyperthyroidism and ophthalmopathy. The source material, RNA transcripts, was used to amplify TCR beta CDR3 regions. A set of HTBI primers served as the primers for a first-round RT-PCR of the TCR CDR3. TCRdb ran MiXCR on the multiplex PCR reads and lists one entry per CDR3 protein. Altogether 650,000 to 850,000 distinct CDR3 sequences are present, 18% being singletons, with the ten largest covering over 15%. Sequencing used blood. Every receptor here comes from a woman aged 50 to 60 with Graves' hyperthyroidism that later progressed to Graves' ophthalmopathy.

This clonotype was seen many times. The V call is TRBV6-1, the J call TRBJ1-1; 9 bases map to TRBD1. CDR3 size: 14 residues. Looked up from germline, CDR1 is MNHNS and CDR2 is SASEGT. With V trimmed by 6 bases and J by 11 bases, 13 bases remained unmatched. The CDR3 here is CASRTPGTGFRAFF. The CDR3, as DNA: TGTGCCAGCAGAACACCCGGGACAGGGTTTCGGGCTTTCTTT.

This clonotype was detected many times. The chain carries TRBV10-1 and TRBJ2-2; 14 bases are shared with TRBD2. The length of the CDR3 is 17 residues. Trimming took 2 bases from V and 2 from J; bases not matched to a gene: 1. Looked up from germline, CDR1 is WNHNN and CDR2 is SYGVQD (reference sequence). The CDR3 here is CASSEGTSGGNTGELFF. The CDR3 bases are TGCGCCAGCAGTGAGGGGACTAGCGGGGGCAACACCGGGGAGCTGTTTTTT.

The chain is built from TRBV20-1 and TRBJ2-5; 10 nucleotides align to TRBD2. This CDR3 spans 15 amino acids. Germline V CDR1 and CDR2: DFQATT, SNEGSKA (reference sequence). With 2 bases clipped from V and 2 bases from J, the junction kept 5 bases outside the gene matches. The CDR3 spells CSARYLAGGQETQYF. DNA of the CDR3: TGCAGTGCTAGATACTTAGCGGGGGGTCAAGAGACCCAGTACTTC.

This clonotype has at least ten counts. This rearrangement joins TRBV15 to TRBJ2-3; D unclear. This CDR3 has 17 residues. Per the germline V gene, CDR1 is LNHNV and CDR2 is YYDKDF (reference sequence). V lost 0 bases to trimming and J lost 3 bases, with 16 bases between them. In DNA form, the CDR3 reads TGTGCCACCAGCAGAGATCCTTCACGGGTAGGGACAGATACGCAGTATTTT. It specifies CATSRDPSRVGTDTQYF.

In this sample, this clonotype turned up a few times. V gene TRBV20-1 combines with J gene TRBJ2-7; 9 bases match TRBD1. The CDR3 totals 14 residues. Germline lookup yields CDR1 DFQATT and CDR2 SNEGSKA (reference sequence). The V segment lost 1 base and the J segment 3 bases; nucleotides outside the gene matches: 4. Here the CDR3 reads CSARAPTGGYEQYF. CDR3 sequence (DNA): TGCAGTGCTAGAGCCCCGACAGGGGGCTACGAGCAGTACTTC.

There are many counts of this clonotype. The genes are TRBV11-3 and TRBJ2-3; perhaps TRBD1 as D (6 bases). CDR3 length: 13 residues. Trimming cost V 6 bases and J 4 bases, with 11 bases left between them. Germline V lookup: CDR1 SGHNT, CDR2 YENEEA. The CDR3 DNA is TGTGCCAGCAGACAGGGTAAAGCAGATACGCAGTATTTT. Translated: CASRQGKADTQYF.

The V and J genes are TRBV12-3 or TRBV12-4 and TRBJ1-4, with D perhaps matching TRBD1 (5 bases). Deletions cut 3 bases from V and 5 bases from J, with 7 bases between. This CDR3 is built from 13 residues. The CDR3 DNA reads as TGTGCCAGCAGTTTGCCAGGGAATGAAAAACTGTTTTTT. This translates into CASSLPGNEKLFF.

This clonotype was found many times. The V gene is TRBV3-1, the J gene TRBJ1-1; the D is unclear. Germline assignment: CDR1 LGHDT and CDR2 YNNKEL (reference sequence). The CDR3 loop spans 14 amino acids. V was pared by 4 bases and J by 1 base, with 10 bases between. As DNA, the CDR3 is TGTGCCAGCAGCCCACTGGTAGCGAACACTGAAGCTTTCTTT. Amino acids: CASSPLVANTEAFF.

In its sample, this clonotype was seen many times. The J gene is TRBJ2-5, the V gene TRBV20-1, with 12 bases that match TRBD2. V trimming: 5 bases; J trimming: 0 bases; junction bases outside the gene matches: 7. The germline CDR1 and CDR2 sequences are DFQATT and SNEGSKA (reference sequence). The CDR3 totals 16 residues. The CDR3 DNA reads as TGCAGTGCTGTACGACTAGCGGGGGCGTACCAAGAGACCCAGTACTTC. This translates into CSAVRLAGAYQETQYF.

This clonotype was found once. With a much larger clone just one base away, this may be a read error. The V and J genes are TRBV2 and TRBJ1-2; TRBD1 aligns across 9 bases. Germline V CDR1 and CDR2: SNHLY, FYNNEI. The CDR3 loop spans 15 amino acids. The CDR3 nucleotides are TGTGCCAGCAGTGGAGTGACAGGGGGAGAGGGTGGCTACAGCTTC. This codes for CASSGVTGGEGGYSF.

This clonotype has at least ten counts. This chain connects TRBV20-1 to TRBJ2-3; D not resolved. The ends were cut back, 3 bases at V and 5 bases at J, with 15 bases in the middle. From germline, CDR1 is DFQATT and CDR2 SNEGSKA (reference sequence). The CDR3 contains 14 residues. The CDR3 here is CSASSYGKGDTQYF. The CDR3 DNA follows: TGCAGTGCTAGTTCTTACGGCAAGGGAGATACGCAGTATTTT.

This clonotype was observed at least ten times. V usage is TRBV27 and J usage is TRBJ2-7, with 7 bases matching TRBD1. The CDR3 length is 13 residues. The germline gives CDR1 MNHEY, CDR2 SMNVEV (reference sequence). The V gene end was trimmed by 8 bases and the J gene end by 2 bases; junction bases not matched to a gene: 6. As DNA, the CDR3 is TGTGCCAGCGCTGACAGGGTAACCTACGAGCAGTACTTC. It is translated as CASADRVTYEQYF.

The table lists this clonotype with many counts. CDR3 in amino acids: CASSYSIPGQDGGYTF. CDR3 sequence (DNA): TGTGCCAGCAGTTACTCGATCCCGGGACAGGATGGTGGCTACACCTTC. This sequence joins TRBV6-5 and TRBJ1-2, with 8 bases aligning to TRBD1. The CDR3 is 16 amino acids. Unmatched junction bases numbered 10, after V lost 0 bases and J lost 7 bases. The germline V gene has CDR1 MNHEY and CDR2 SVGAGI.

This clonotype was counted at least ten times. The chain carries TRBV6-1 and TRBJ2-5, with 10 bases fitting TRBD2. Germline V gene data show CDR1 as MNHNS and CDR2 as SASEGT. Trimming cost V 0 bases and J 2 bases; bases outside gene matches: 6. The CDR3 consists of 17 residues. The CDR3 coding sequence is TGTGCCAGCAGTGAAGCGCTAGTGACTAGCGGGCAAGAGACCCAGTACTTC. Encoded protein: CASSEALVTSGQETQYF.

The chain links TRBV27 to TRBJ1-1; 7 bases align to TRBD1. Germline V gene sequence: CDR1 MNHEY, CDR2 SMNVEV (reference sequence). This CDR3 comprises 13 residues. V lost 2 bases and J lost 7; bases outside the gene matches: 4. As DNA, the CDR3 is TGTGCCAGCAGTTTAAAGGGGGCAGGTGAAGCTTTCTTT. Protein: CASSLKGAGEAFF.

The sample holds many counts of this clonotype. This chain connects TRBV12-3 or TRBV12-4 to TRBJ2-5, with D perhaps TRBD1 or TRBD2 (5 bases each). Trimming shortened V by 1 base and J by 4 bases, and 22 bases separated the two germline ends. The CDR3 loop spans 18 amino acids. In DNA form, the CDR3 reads TGTGCCAGCAGTTTAGTAGCCCTCGGGGCCAGCGGAGGAGAGACCCAGTACTTC. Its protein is CASSLVALGASGGETQYF.

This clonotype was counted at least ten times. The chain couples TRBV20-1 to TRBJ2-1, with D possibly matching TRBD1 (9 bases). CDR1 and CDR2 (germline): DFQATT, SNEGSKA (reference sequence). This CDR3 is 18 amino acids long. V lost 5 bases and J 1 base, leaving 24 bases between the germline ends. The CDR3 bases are TGCAGTGCTGAAGGGACAGGGAGCGGGGGCAGGTCCTACAATGAGCAGTTCTTC. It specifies CSAEGTGSGGRSYNEQFF.

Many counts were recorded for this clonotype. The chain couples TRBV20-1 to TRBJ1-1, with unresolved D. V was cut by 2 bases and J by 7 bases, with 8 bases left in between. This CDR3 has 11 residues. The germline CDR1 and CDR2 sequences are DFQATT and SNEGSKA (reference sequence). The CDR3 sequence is CSARSDLEAFF. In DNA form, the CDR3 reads TGCAGTGCTAGAAGTGATCTTGAAGCTTTCTTT.